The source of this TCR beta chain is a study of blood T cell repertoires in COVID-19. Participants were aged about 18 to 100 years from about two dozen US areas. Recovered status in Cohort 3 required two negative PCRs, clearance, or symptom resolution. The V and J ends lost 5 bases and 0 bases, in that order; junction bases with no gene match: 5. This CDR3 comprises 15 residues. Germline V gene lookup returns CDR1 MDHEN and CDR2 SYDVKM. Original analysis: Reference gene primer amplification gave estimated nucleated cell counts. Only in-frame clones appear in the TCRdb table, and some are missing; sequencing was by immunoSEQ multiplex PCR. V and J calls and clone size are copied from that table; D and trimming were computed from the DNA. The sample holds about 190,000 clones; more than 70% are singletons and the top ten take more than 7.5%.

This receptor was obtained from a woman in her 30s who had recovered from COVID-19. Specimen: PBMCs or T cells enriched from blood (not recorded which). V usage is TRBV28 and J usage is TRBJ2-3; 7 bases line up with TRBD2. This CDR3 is CASSEAGTSTDTQYF. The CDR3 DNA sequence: TGTGCCAGCAGTGAAGCGGGGACTAGCACAGATACGCAGTATTTT.